This T cell receptor (beta chain) was sequenced during a study of blood T cell repertoires in COVID-19. Study-level information: Acute and convalescent COVID-19 specimens originated in the United States, Italy and Spain. Nucleic acid was either cDNA or gDNA, and it came from T cells, B-cell-depleted T cells, or PBMCs.

V lost 2 bases and J 1 base, leaving 8 bases between the germline ends. Germline CDR1 reads MGHRA; CDR2 reads YSYEKL. The CDR3 extends over 15 amino acids. This clone was counted between two and nine times. Repertoires were generated with immunoSEQ multiplex PCR, while TCRdb's copy carries only in-frame clones and drops some. The sample has about 44,000 clones; around 87% are singletons. This clonotype originated in a woman aged 80 or older in a cohort sampled during active or convalescent COVID-19. Source material: peripheral blood. The chain combines TRBV4-1 with TRBJ2-2; maybe TRBD2 (5 bases). CDR3 protein: CASSQSGRNTGELFF. In DNA, the CDR3 is TGCGCCAGCAGCCAATCGGGGAGGAACACCGGGGAGCTGTTTTTT.